This T cell receptor (beta chain) was recovered during a study of T cells in Graves' hyperthyroidism and ophthalmopathy. Regions amplified from RNA transcripts were the TCR beta CDR3 regions. When the TCR CDR3 underwent first-round RT-PCR, the HTBI primer set was used. TCRdb reprocessed the multiplex PCR reads with MiXCR, giving one entry per CDR3 protein. This sample carries about 570,000 distinct CDR3 sequences, more than 45% of them seen once, and the ten largest clones take around a fifth. The CDR3 runs to 15 residues. V dropped 4 bases and J dropped 0 bases, with 10 bases sitting between them. Germline V CDR1 and CDR2: SGHTA, FQGNSA.

V gene TRBV7-2 combines with J gene TRBJ1-3; D remains unclear. Sequenced input: peripheral blood or thyroid tissue (not recorded which). The receptor comes from an adult woman with Graves' disease, either hyperthyroidism or ophthalmopathy (not recorded which). The CDR3 protein is CASSSRTSSGNTIYF. The CDR3 DNA follows: TGTGCCAGCAGCTCACGGACTAGCTCTGGAAACACCATATATTTT.